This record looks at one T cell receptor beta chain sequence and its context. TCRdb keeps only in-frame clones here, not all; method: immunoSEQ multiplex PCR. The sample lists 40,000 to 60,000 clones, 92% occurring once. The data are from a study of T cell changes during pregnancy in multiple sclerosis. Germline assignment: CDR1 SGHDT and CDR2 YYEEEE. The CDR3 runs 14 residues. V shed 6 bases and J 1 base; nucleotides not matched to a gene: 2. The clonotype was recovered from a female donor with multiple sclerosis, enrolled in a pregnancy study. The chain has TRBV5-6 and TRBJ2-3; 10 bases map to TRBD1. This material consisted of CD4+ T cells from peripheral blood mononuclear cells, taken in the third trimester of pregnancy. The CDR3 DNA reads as TGTGCCAGCACCGACAGGGGGCGCACAGATACGCAGTATTTT. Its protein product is CASTDRGRTDTQYF. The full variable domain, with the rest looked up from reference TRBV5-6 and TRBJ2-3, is DAGVTQSPTHLIKTRGQQVTLRCSPKSGHDTVSWYQQALGQGPQFIFQYYEEEERQRGNFPDRFSGHQFPNYSSELNVNALLLGDSALYLCASTDRGRTDTQYFGPGTRLTVL.